Following are 27 T cell receptor beta chains from one sample sequenced in a study of T cell responses to AZD1222 COVID-19 vaccine. Assay: immunoSEQ multiplex PCR; the TCRdb copy retains only in-frame clones and omits some. The data contain some 130,000 clones, 75% to 90% of them seen just once; the ten biggest clones take up 6.3%. The sample consisted of peripheral blood, taken on day 0 of AZD1222 vaccination. The receptors originated from an adult in good health.

This chain links TRBV7-9 with TRBJ2-1, with 8 positions matching TRBD1. Unmatched junction bases numbered 6, after V lost 0 bases and J lost 5 bases. The CDR3 runs to 16 residues. Germline V lookup: CDR1 SEHNR, CDR2 FQNEAQ (reference sequence). In DNA, the CDR3 is TGTGCCAGCAGCTTAGCGTCTCGGACAGGGAACAATGAGCAGTTCTTC. This sequence encodes CASSLASRTGNNEQFF.

The chain recombines TRBV2 with TRBJ2-7; tentatively, D is TRBD1 (6 bases). Per germline, CDR1 SNHLY and CDR2 FYNNEI. V lost 4 bases, J lost 3 bases, and 10 bases lay in between. The CDR3 sequence is 13 residues long. CDR3 region: CASSAQGGYEQYF. The DNA of the CDR3 is TGTGCCAGCAGTGCACAGGGTGGCTACGAGCAGTACTTC.

J is TRBJ1-2 and V is TRBV5-5; D is possibly TRBD1 (5 bases). The CDR3 sequence is 14 residues long. The ends were cut back, 5 bases at V and 4 bases at J, with 15 bases in the middle. CDR1 is SGHKS, CDR2 YYEKEE, per germline (reference sequence). CDR3 residues: CASRFVGGTYGYTF. The CDR3 coding sequence is TGTGCCAGCAGATTTGTGGGGGGAACCTATGGCTACACCTTC.

CDR3 nucleotide sequence: TGTGCCACCAGCAGAGGTGGCAGGAGCTCCTACGAGCAGTACTTC. Its protein product is CATSRGGRSSYEQYF. V usage is TRBV15 and J usage is TRBJ2-7, with unresolved D. The CDR3 extends over 15 amino acids. CDR1 is LNHNV, CDR2 YYDKDF, per germline (reference sequence). Trimming took off 1 base at V and 0 bases at J, with 10 bases between the two ends.

The genes are TRBV28 and TRBJ1-4; 7 bases are shared with TRBD1. J gave up 2 bases and V 3 bases, and 3 bases lay outside the gene matches. The CDR3 covers 15 residues. CDR1 and CDR2 (germline): MDHEN, SYDVKM. The CDR3, as DNA: TGTGCCAGCAGTTTTCGACAGGGTACTAATGAAAAACTGTTTTTT. It codes for CASSFRQGTNEKLFF.

CDR3 sequence (DNA): TGTGCCAGCAGCCAAGCAGGGCTACCAATCTACGAGCAGTACTTC. This codes for CASSQAGLPIYEQYF. The rearrangement links TRBV6-2 or TRBV6-3 to TRBJ2-7; possibly TRBD1 for D (5 bases). Germline-derived CDR1 and CDR2 are MNHEY and SVGEGT. The length of the CDR3 is 15 residues. V was trimmed by 6 bases and J by 3 bases, leaving 18 bases between them.

J is TRBJ1-5 and V is TRBV2; 7 nucleotides align to TRBD1. CDR1 and CDR2 (germline): SNHLY, FYNNEI. J was trimmed by 2 bases and V by 5 bases; bases with no gene match: 3. CDR3 length: 14 amino acids. CDR3 DNA sequence: TGTGCCAGCAGTACAGGGGTGGGCAATCAGCCCCAGCATTTT. Amino acids: CASSTGVGNQPQHF.

The chain carries TRBV4-3 and TRBJ1-2; D call uncertain. Germline V gene sequence: CDR1 LGHNA, CDR2 YSLEER. This CDR3 has 12 residues. Deletions cut 4 bases from V and 7 bases from J, with 10 bases between. The CDR3 reads CASSPGGSGYTF. CDR3 sequence (DNA): TGCGCCAGCAGCCCGGGCGGAAGTGGCTACACCTTC.

The DNA for the CDR3 is TGTGCCAGCAGCTTTTTGGGCAAGAACACTGAAGCTTTCTTT. This translates into CASSFLGKNTEAFF. V gene TRBV5-4 combines with J gene TRBJ1-1; no clear D gene. The CDR3 spans 14 residues. V lost 2 bases to trimming and J lost 1 base, with 9 bases between them. Germline assignment: CDR1 SGHNT and CDR2 YYREEE (reference sequence).

The rearrangement uses TRBV27 and TRBJ2-1; 9 bases are shared with TRBD2. Germline CDR1 reads MNHEY; CDR2 reads SMNVEV (reference sequence). V lost 2 bases to trimming and J lost 6 bases; unmatched junction nucleotides: 8. The CDR3 is made up of 16 amino acids. CDR3 in amino acids: CASSLVASGATNEQFF. The CDR3, as DNA: TGTGCCAGCAGTTTAGTGGCTAGCGGGGCCACCAATGAGCAGTTCTTC.

The chain has TRBV7-9 and TRBJ1-5; D is possibly TRBD1 (5 bases). The CDR3 consists of 14 residues. The V end was cut by 4 bases, the J end by 0 bases, with 7 bases between. The germline CDR1 and CDR2 sequences are SEHNR and FQNEAQ (reference sequence). CDR3 DNA sequence: TGTGCCAGCAGCTGGGGCAGTAGCAATCAGCCCCAGCATTTT. This encodes CASSWGSSNQPQHF.

The chain couples TRBV12-5 to TRBJ2-1; D remains ambiguous. This CDR3 is 12 amino acids long. Germline CDR1 LGHNT, CDR2 FRNRAP. V shed 3 bases and J shed 8 bases, with 8 bases lying between them. CDR3 bases: TGTGCTAGTGGTTTCTTAGGGCATGAGCAGTTCTTC. It specifies CASGFLGHEQFF.

V and J are TRBV3-1 (or the pseudogene TRBV3-2) and TRBJ1-6; D unresolved. The V and J ends lost 0 bases and 14 bases respectively, with 20 bases between them. The CDR3 runs 16 residues. Germline lookup yields CDR1 LGHDT and CDR2 YNNKEL (reference sequence). The CDR3 reads CASSQDFSFQLGSLHF. The CDR3 nucleotides read TGTGCCAGCAGCCAAGATTTTTCCTTTCAACTGGGATCCCTCCACTTT.

The chain combines TRBV19 with TRBJ1-2; D gene uncertain. The germline V and J ends were trimmed by 6 bases and 11 bases, with 10 bases remaining between them. The CDR3 spans 10 residues. Germline V gene sequence: CDR1 LNHDA, CDR2 SQIVND (reference sequence). The CDR3 here is CASRGFGYTF. The CDR3 DNA is TGTGCCAGTAGAGGGTTTGGGTACACCTTC.

The J gene is TRBJ2-7, the V gene TRBV7-2; D gene uncertain. V shed 3 bases and J shed 4 bases, with 4 bases lying between them. CDR1 and CDR2 from the germline V gene are SGHTA and FQGNSA. This CDR3 has 11 residues. The chain's CDR3 is CASSLRYEQYF. Here the CDR3 DNA reads TGTGCCAGCAGCTTGAGATACGAGCAGTACTTC.

This clone appeared once. The chain employs TRBV24-1 and TRBJ1-5; TRBD1 might be the D (6 bases). Germline CDR1 and CDR2: KGHDR and SFDVKD. This CDR3 is 14 amino acids long. Trimming shortened V by 7 bases and J by 3 bases, and 12 bases separated the two germline ends. The CDR3 here is CATRKDSNNQPQHF. In DNA, the CDR3 is TGTGCCACCAGGAAGGACAGCAACAATCAGCCCCAGCATTTT.

This sequence joins TRBV19 and TRBJ1-5; the D gene is possibly TRBD1 (6 bases). The CDR3 loop spans 16 amino acids. Trimming pared 10 bases from V and 7 bases from J, leaving 26 bases between. Per the germline V gene, CDR1 is LNHDA and CDR2 is SQIVND (reference sequence). CDR3 loop: CATEARGQGQGQPQHF. As DNA, the CDR3 is TGTGCCACCGAAGCTCGGGGGCAGGGGCAAGGGCAGCCCCAGCATTTT.

V is TRBV12-3 or TRBV12-4 and J is TRBJ2-2; D ambiguous. The ends were cut back, 7 bases at V and 4 bases at J, with 4 bases in the middle. This CDR3 has 11 amino acids. CDR3 sequence reads: CASTLTGELFF. The CDR3 bases are TGTGCCAGCACTCTCACCGGGGAGCTGTTTTTT.

V usage is TRBV19 and J usage is TRBJ1-2; tentative D call: TRBD1 (5 bases). V dropped 10 bases and J dropped 8 bases, with 14 bases sitting between them. The CDR3 loop spans 11 amino acids. Germline CDR1 and CDR2: LNHDA and SQIVND (reference sequence). Here the CDR3 reads CATRQGRGYTF. The CDR3, as DNA: TGTGCCACCCGCCAGGGACGAGGCTACACCTTC.

Here the CDR3 DNA reads TGTGCCAGCAGCGCTCTCAGTACAGGGGGCGAAGATGGCTACACCTTC. Translated: CASSALSTGGEDGYTF. The V and J genes are TRBV7-9 and TRBJ1-2; 9 nucleotides line up with TRBD1. Germline CDR1 SEHNR, CDR2 FQNEAQ (reference sequence). The CDR3 runs 16 residues. V shed 5 bases, J shed 6 bases, and the junction held 13 bases outside the gene matches. Full variable domain (missing parts from reference TRBV7-9 and TRBJ1-2): DTGVSQNPRHKITKRGQNVTFRCDPISEHNRLYWYRQTLGQGPEFLTYFQNEAQLEKSRLLSDRFSAERPKGSFSTLEIQRTEQGDSAMYLCASSALSTGGEDGYTFGSGTRLTVV.

This rearrangement joins TRBV2 to TRBJ1-2; unclear D gene. Germline V gene sequence: CDR1 SNHLY, CDR2 FYNNEI. The V end lost 5 bases, the J end lost 4 bases, and 11 bases lay between the germline ends. The CDR3 consists of 13 residues. The CDR3 reads CASSSTASYGYTF. As DNA, the CDR3 is TGTGCCAGCAGTAGTACAGCGAGCTATGGCTACACCTTC.

The rearrangement uses TRBV15 and TRBJ1-2; the D is unclear. Germline V CDR1 and CDR2: LNHNV, YYDKDF (reference sequence). The CDR3 loop spans 14 amino acids. V was cut by 0 bases and J by 4 bases, with 9 bases left in between. The CDR3 protein is CATSRELGAYGYTF. CDR3 bases: TGTGCCACCAGCAGAGAATTGGGAGCCTATGGCTACACCTTC.

This chain connects TRBV29-1 to TRBJ2-2; D may be TRBD1 or TRBD2 (6 bases each). Germline CDR1 SQVTM, CDR2 ANQGSEA. There are 14 residues in the CDR3. The V end was cut by 3 bases, the J end by 1 base, with 9 bases between. CDR3 bases: TGCAGCGTTGACGGGGGCATGAACACCGGGGAGCTGTTTTTT. Amino acid sequence: CSVDGGMNTGELFF.

The gene calls are TRBV6-5 and TRBJ1-1; TRBD1 might be the D (6 bases). Trimming shortened V by 8 bases and J by 1 base, and 17 bases separated the two germline ends. CDR1 and CDR2 (germline): MNHEY, SVGAGI. CDR3 length equals 15 residues. The CDR3 region has the DNA TGTGCCAGCGTCAAAGGGGGGGCGCAGAACACTGAAGCTTTCTTT. Translation: CASVKGGAQNTEAFF.

This clone appeared a single time. The chain joins TRBV5-4 to TRBJ1-3; D ambiguous. CDR3 size: 14 residues. Trimming stripped 0 bases from V and 8 bases from J, with 12 bases between. Germline lookup yields CDR1 SGHNT and CDR2 YYREEE (reference sequence). This CDR3 reads CASSLGISTDTIYF. For the CDR3, the DNA is TGTGCCAGCAGCTTGGGTATATCCACGGACACCATATATTTT.

This clone was seen just once. This sequence joins TRBV3-1 (or the pseudogene TRBV3-2) and TRBJ1-2, with 10 bases fitting TRBD1. The V gene's germline CDR1 is LGHDT and CDR2 YNNKEL (reference sequence). The CDR3 spans 15 residues. V was clipped by 4 bases and J by 3 bases; unmatched bases: 5. CDR3 region: CASSLRQGAHYGYTF. The CDR3 bases are TGTGCCAGCAGCCTCCGACAGGGGGCCCACTATGGCTACACCTTC.

CDR3 DNA sequence: TGTGCCAGCAGCTCGTTAGGGACAGACATTTCGTACGAGCAGTACTTC. This gives the protein CASSSLGTDISYEQYF. The rearrangement links TRBV7-8 to TRBJ2-7, with TRBD1 matching over 7 bases. CDR1 and CDR2 from the germline V gene are SGHVS and FQNEAQ. After removal of 4 bases from V and 4 bases from J, the junction contained 13 bases not matched to a gene. The CDR3 contains 16 residues.